The rows below give T cell receptor beta chains drawn from one sample of a study of blood T cell repertoires in COVID-19. Produced via immunoSEQ multiplex PCR; TCRdb's table is partial and in-frame only. In the table there are approximately 300,000 clones, 75% to 95% of which are singletons. Sequenced sample: peripheral blood. These receptor sequences come from a woman aged 30 to 39 with COVID-19, enrolled during active disease. Both conserved end residues are part of each CDR3. The D gene is left open where the match is weak. The size entry is marked missing in some rows and otherwise reads once, few, many or a size class.

d_call: -; clone_size: -; v_call: TRBV5-1; j_call: TRBJ1-1; cdr3_aa: CASSLIGQDTEAFF; cdr3_nt: TGCGCCAGCAGCTTAATCGGCCAGGACACTGAAGCTTTCTTT
d_call: TRBD1; clone_size: -; v_call: TRBV6-5; j_call: TRBJ2-2; cdr3_aa: CASHRGTGELFF; cdr3_nt: TGTGCCAGCCACAGGGGAACCGGGGAGCTGTTTTTT
d_call: -; clone_size: -; v_call: TRBV6-1; j_call: TRBJ2-2; cdr3_aa: CASSEPGGADTGELFF; cdr3_nt: TGTGCCAGCAGTGAACCCGGAGGGGCGGACACCGGGGAGCTGTTTTTT
d_call: -; clone_size: -; v_call: TRBV30; j_call: TRBJ1-3; cdr3_aa: CAWSPGLPVGGSGNTIYF; cdr3_nt: TGTGCCTGGAGCCCCGGGCTCCCAGTGGGAGGCTCTGGAAACACCATATATTTT
d_call: -; clone_size: -; v_call: TRBV19; j_call: TRBJ2-7; cdr3_aa: CASSIDPDYEQYF; cdr3_nt: TGTGCCAGTAGTATAGACCCAGACTACGAGCAGTACTTC
d_call: TRBD1; clone_size: -; v_call: TRBV14; j_call: TRBJ1-1; cdr3_aa: CASSASRTGVRAFF; cdr3_nt: TGTGCCAGCAGCGCCTCGCGGACAGGGGTGAGAGCTTTCTTT
d_call: -; clone_size: -; v_call: TRBV18; j_call: TRBJ1-1; cdr3_aa: CASSPRRVEVSEAFF; cdr3_nt: TGTGCCAGCTCACCACGACGGGTGGAGGTCTCTGAAGCTTTCTTT
d_call: TRBD1; clone_size: -; v_call: TRBV10-1; j_call: TRBJ1-1; cdr3_aa: CASSPGTAYEAFF; cdr3_nt: TGCGCCAGCAGCCCGGGGACAGCCTATGAAGCTTTCTTT
d_call: -; clone_size: -; v_call: TRBV5-8; j_call: TRBJ1-4; cdr3_aa: CASSPRTEIGEKLFF; cdr3_nt: TGTGCCAGCAGCCCACGGACAGAGATTGGGGAAAAACTGTTTTTT
d_call: TRBD1; clone_size: -; v_call: TRBV24-1; j_call: TRBJ2-5; cdr3_aa: CATSEDRGLQETQYF; cdr3_nt: TGTGCCACCAGTGAGGACAGGGGGCTTCAAGAGACCCAGTACTTC
d_call: -; clone_size: once; v_call: TRBV11-2; j_call: TRBJ2-7; cdr3_aa: CASIPRLASAISYEQYF; cdr3_nt: TGTGCCAGCATCCCACGACTTGCTAGCGCCATATCCTACGAGCAGTACTTC
d_call: -; clone_size: -; v_call: TRBV7-9; j_call: TRBJ2-5; cdr3_aa: CASSLVLTGQETQYF; cdr3_nt: TGTGCCAGCAGCTTAGTTTTGACAGGCCAAGAGACCCAGTACTTC
d_call: TRBD1; clone_size: -; v_call: TRBV6-6; j_call: TRBJ1-6; cdr3_aa: CASSYPMTGGDSPLHF; cdr3_nt: TGTGCCAGCAGTTACCCGATGACAGGGGGGGATTCACCCCTCCACTTT
d_call: TRBD2; clone_size: -; v_call: TRBV9; j_call: TRBJ2-2; cdr3_aa: CASSVGAGSTGELFF; cdr3_nt: TGTGCCAGCAGCGTTGGAGCGGGATCCACCGGGGAGCTGTTTTTT
d_call: TRBD1; clone_size: -; v_call: TRBV10-2; j_call: TRBJ2-5; cdr3_aa: CASKNVDRARRETQYF; cdr3_nt: TGCGCCAGCAAGAACGTCGACAGGGCCCGGAGAGAGACCCAGTACTTC
d_call: -; clone_size: few; v_call: TRBV5-3; j_call: TRBJ1-5; cdr3_aa: CARSLAGDSNQPQHF; cdr3_nt: TGTGCCAGAAGCTTGGCGGGGGATAGCAATCAGCCCCAGCATTTT
d_call: -; clone_size: -; v_call: TRBV18; j_call: TRBJ1-5; cdr3_aa: CASSQTDRQGQPQHF; cdr3_nt: TGTGCCAGCTCGCAAACAGACAGGCAGGGACAGCCCCAGCATTTT
d_call: -; clone_size: -; v_call: TRBV4-1; j_call: TRBJ2-1; cdr3_aa: CASSQEDGEYNEQFF; cdr3_nt: TGCGCCAGCAGCCAAGAGGACGGGGAGTACAATGAGCAGTTCTTC
d_call: TRBD1; clone_size: few; v_call: TRBV30; j_call: TRBJ1-2; cdr3_aa: CAYSGTGVYGYTF; cdr3_nt: TGTGCCTACTCAGGGACAGGGGTCTATGGCTACACCTTC
d_call: -; clone_size: -; v_call: TRBV7-9; j_call: TRBJ1-2; cdr3_aa: CASSGGGRHSANYGYTF; cdr3_nt: TGTGCCAGCAGCGGGGGGGGACGGCATTCTGCTAACTATGGCTACACCTTC
d_call: TRBD1; clone_size: -; v_call: TRBV5-1; j_call: TRBJ2-2; cdr3_aa: CASSPGTANTGELFF; cdr3_nt: TGCGCCAGCAGCCCCGGGACAGCGAACACCGGGGAGCTGTTTTTT
d_call: TRBD1; clone_size: many; v_call: TRBV5-1; j_call: TRBJ1-4; cdr3_aa: CASQQGQGSEKLFF; cdr3_nt: TGCGCCAGCCAGCAGGGACAGGGGAGTGAAAAACTGTTTTTT
d_call: -; clone_size: -; v_call: TRBV7-3; j_call: TRBJ1-1; cdr3_aa: CASSLTAWTEAFF; cdr3_nt: TGTGCCAGCAGCCTCACTGCTTGGACAGAAGCTTTCTTT
d_call: -; clone_size: -; v_call: TRBV6-5; j_call: TRBJ1-5; cdr3_aa: CASSQERGTNQPQHF; cdr3_nt: TGTGCCAGCAGCCAAGAAAGGGGAACCAATCAGCCCCAGCATTTT
d_call: TRBD2; clone_size: -; v_call: TRBV6-4; j_call: TRBJ2-3; cdr3_aa: CASSDSPSGSADTQYF; cdr3_nt: TGTGCCAGCAGTGACTCGCCTAGCGGGAGTGCAGATACGCAGTATTTT
d_call: -; clone_size: -; v_call: TRBV3-1/TRBV3-2; j_call: TRBJ2-2; cdr3_aa: CASSTTMGTGELFF; cdr3_nt: TGTGCCAGCTCGACGACTATGGGCACCGGGGAGCTGTTTTTT
d_call: TRBD2; clone_size: -; v_call: TRBV14; j_call: TRBJ2-5; cdr3_aa: CASSPGLAGQETQYF; cdr3_nt: TGTGCCAGCAGCCCCGGACTAGCGGGTCAAGAGACCCAGTACTTC
d_call: TRBD1; clone_size: -; v_call: TRBV28; j_call: TRBJ1-4; cdr3_aa: CASSPGRTGLFF; cdr3_nt: TGTGCCAGCAGCCCAGGACGGACAGGACTGTTTTTT
d_call: TRBD1; clone_size: -; v_call: TRBV19; j_call: TRBJ1-1; cdr3_aa: CASSIRGQNTEAFF; cdr3_nt: TGTGCCAGTAGTATAAGGGGGCAGAACACTGAAGCTTTCTTT
d_call: TRBD2; clone_size: -; v_call: TRBV6-2/TRBV6-3; j_call: TRBJ2-5; cdr3_aa: CASSYSTSGGPETQYF; cdr3_nt: TGTGCCAGCAGTTACTCGACTAGCGGGGGCCCGGAGACCCAGTACTTC
d_call: -; clone_size: once; v_call: TRBV20-1; j_call: TRBJ2-3; cdr3_aa: CSGVVADTQYF; cdr3_nt: TGCAGTGGAGTGGTCGCAGATACGCAGTATTTT
d_call: TRBD2; clone_size: -; v_call: TRBV9; j_call: TRBJ2-2; cdr3_aa: CASSRTLAGGPDTGELFF; cdr3_nt: TGTGCCAGCAGCCGGACCCTAGCGGGAGGGCCGGACACCGGGGAGCTGTTTTTT
d_call: -; clone_size: -; v_call: TRBV5-4; j_call: TRBJ1-2; cdr3_aa: CASSSGRSYTF; cdr3_nt: TGTGCCAGCAGCTCAGGGAGGAGCTACACCTTC
d_call: -; clone_size: -; v_call: TRBV6-5; j_call: TRBJ1-1; cdr3_aa: CASSYSTRNTEAFF; cdr3_nt: TGTGCCAGCAGTTATAGCACAAGGAACACTGAAGCTTTCTTT
d_call: -; clone_size: -; v_call: TRBV6-1; j_call: TRBJ1-6; cdr3_aa: CASSEQYNSPLHF; cdr3_nt: TGTGCCAGCAGTGAGCAGTACAATTCACCCCTCCACTTT
d_call: TRBD1; clone_size: -; v_call: TRBV7-9; j_call: TRBJ1-4; cdr3_aa: CASSLGQGLEKLFF; cdr3_nt: TGTGCCAGCAGCTTAGGACAGGGGTTGGAAAAACTGTTTTTT
d_call: TRBD2; clone_size: -; v_call: TRBV13; j_call: TRBJ2-1; cdr3_aa: CASSSRTSGYNEQFF; cdr3_nt: TGTGCCAGCAGCTCCAGGACTAGCGGTTACAATGAGCAGTTCTTC
d_call: TRBD1; clone_size: -; v_call: TRBV11-3; j_call: TRBJ2-3; cdr3_aa: CASSVGQALDTQYF; cdr3_nt: TGTGCCAGCAGCGTGGGACAGGCTCTAGATACGCAGTATTTT
d_call: TRBD2; clone_size: -; v_call: TRBV30; j_call: TRBJ2-1; cdr3_aa: CAWSSGGIYEQFF; cdr3_nt: TGTGCCTGGAGTAGCGGGGGCATATATGAGCAGTTCTTC
d_call: TRBD1; clone_size: -; v_call: TRBV6-5; j_call: TRBJ2-1; cdr3_aa: CASSGTGWNNEQFF; cdr3_nt: TGTGCCAGCAGCGGGACAGGGTGGAACAATGAGCAGTTCTTC
d_call: -; clone_size: -; v_call: TRBV6-6; j_call: TRBJ2-1; cdr3_aa: CASSPLLSSYNEQFF; cdr3_nt: TGTGCCAGCAGCCCGCTCCTGAGCTCCTACAATGAGCAGTTCTTC
d_call: TRBD2; clone_size: few; v_call: TRBV6-2/TRBV6-3; j_call: TRBJ2-2; cdr3_aa: CASSYWIAGDTGELFF; cdr3_nt: TGTGCCAGCAGTTACTGGATAGCGGGCGACACCGGGGAGCTGTTTTTT
d_call: TRBD1; clone_size: -; v_call: TRBV5-1; j_call: TRBJ2-7; cdr3_aa: CASSLYGTDTYEQYF; cdr3_nt: TGCGCCAGCAGCTTGTATGGGACAGACACCTACGAGCAGTACTTC
d_call: TRBD2; clone_size: -; v_call: TRBV18; j_call: TRBJ2-1; cdr3_aa: CASSGTSGVNEQFF; cdr3_nt: TGTGCCAGCTCAGGGACTAGCGGAGTCAATGAGCAGTTCTTC
d_call: TRBD1; clone_size: -; v_call: TRBV29-1; j_call: TRBJ1-1; cdr3_aa: CSALGQGTEAFF; cdr3_nt: TGCAGCGCTTTAGGACAGGGCACTGAAGCTTTCTTT
d_call: TRBD2; clone_size: -; v_call: TRBV30; j_call: TRBJ2-3; cdr3_aa: CAWTGGPLAGVTDTQYF; cdr3_nt: TGTGCCTGGACCGGGGGGCCCCTAGCGGGAGTAACAGATACGCAGTATTTT